The clone carrying this T cell receptor (beta chain) was observed many times. What it recognizes is unknown. This entry belongs to a study of Graves' ophthalmopathy and Graves' hyperthyroidism. Study observations and caveats: In blood appeared most of the expanded thyroid clonotypes whose frequency exceeded 0.001.

Each donor who had ophthalmopathy showed moderate-to-severe activity, a CAS of ≥3, a NOSPECS of ≥4, and a duration under 3 months. Scientists amplified the TCR beta CDR3 regions from RNA transcripts. First-round RT-PCR employed HTBI primers, with a second-round multiplex PCR after it. One entry per CDR3 protein, called by TCRdb with MiXCR from the multiplex PCR reads. The sample lists roughly 220,000 distinct CDR3 sequences; less than 55% were seen once. After removal of 3 bases from V and 2 bases from J, the junction contained 4 bases not matched to a gene. The CDR3 covers 15 residues. Germline V lookup: CDR1 SGDLS, CDR2 YYNGEE.

The clonotype comes from an adult man with Graves' ophthalmopathy. The sequencing input was peripheral blood. The chain combines TRBV9 with TRBJ1-3; the match to TRBD1 covers 8 bases. The CDR3 nucleotides are TGTGCCAGCAGCGACGACAGGGGCGCTGGAAACACCATATATTTT. It codes for CASSDDRGAGNTIYF. The full variable domain, with the rest looked up from reference TRBV9 and TRBJ1-3, is DSGVTQTPKHLITATGQRVTLRCSPRSGDLSVYWYQQSLDQGLQFLIQYYNGEERAKGNILERFSAQQFPDLHSELNLSSLELGDSALYFCASSDDRGAGNTIYFGEGSWLTVV.